The T cell receptor beta chain described here comes from a study of T cells in Graves' hyperthyroidism and ophthalmopathy. The sample holds a few counts of this clonotype. Its antigen is as yet unknown. Diagnoses used clinical symptoms, serum thyroxine and TRAb, thyroid ultrasound and orbital computed tomography. Fresh peripheral blood, about 10 ml of it, supplied the PBMCs. V lost 5 bases, J lost 4 bases, and 14 bases lay in between. Germline V gives CDR1 DFQATT, CDR2 SNEGSKA (reference sequence). CDR3 size: 14 residues. Amplified TCR beta CDR3 regions derived from RNA transcripts. The study used the HTBI primer set for a first-round RT-PCR of the TCR CDR3. One entry per CDR3 protein, called by TCRdb with MiXCR from the multiplex PCR reads. Of 700,000 or so distinct CDR3 sequences detected, 15% to 20% appear once; the ten largest clones hold under 9.5%. Points from the study as a whole: Within blood appeared most thyroid clonotypes that had expanded above 0.001. Stable hyperthyroidism was separated from ophthalmopathy by a model based on 13 V-J features.

The chain joins TRBV20-1 to TRBJ1-4, with a weak D call TRBD1 (5 bases). The sample consisted of blood. This clonotype was obtained from a man between 18 and 35 years old with Graves' hyperthyroidism. The CDR3 loop reads CSASSGQVNEKLFF. The DNA for the CDR3 is TGCAGTGCTTCGTCAGGGCAGGTTAATGAAAAACTGTTTTTT.